This TCR beta chain appears in the sequencing data of a study of cytomegalovirus exposure and HLA in healthy donors. This clone has only a few counts. V lost 10 bases and J lost 5, with 17 bases in between. The CDR3 runs to 14 residues. In germline, CDR1 is LNHDA, CDR2 SQIVND (reference sequence). 13 Jbeta primers and 60 Vbeta primers were used for the PCR. Libraries were prepared by immunoSEQ multiplex PCR; TCRdb keeps only in-frame clonotypes and omits some of them. The top ten hold roughly 0.62% of the sample, which has about 200,000 clones, 76% seen once. Material: PBMCs. The chain combines TRBV19 with TRBJ1-4; D uncertain. This receptor was identified in a man younger than 30 in good health and CMV-seronegative. The CDR3 reads CATSSGRRNEKLFF. The CDR3, as DNA: TGTGCCACCTCTTCGGGGAGGAGAAATGAAAAACTGTTTTTT. Filled out from reference TRBV19 and TRBJ1-4, the complete variable domain reads DGGITQSPKYLFRKEGQNVTLSCEQNLNHDAMYWYRQDPGQGLRLIYYSQIVNDFQKGDIAEGYSVSREKKESFPLTVTSAQKNPTAFYLCATSSGRRNEKLFFGSGTQLSVL.